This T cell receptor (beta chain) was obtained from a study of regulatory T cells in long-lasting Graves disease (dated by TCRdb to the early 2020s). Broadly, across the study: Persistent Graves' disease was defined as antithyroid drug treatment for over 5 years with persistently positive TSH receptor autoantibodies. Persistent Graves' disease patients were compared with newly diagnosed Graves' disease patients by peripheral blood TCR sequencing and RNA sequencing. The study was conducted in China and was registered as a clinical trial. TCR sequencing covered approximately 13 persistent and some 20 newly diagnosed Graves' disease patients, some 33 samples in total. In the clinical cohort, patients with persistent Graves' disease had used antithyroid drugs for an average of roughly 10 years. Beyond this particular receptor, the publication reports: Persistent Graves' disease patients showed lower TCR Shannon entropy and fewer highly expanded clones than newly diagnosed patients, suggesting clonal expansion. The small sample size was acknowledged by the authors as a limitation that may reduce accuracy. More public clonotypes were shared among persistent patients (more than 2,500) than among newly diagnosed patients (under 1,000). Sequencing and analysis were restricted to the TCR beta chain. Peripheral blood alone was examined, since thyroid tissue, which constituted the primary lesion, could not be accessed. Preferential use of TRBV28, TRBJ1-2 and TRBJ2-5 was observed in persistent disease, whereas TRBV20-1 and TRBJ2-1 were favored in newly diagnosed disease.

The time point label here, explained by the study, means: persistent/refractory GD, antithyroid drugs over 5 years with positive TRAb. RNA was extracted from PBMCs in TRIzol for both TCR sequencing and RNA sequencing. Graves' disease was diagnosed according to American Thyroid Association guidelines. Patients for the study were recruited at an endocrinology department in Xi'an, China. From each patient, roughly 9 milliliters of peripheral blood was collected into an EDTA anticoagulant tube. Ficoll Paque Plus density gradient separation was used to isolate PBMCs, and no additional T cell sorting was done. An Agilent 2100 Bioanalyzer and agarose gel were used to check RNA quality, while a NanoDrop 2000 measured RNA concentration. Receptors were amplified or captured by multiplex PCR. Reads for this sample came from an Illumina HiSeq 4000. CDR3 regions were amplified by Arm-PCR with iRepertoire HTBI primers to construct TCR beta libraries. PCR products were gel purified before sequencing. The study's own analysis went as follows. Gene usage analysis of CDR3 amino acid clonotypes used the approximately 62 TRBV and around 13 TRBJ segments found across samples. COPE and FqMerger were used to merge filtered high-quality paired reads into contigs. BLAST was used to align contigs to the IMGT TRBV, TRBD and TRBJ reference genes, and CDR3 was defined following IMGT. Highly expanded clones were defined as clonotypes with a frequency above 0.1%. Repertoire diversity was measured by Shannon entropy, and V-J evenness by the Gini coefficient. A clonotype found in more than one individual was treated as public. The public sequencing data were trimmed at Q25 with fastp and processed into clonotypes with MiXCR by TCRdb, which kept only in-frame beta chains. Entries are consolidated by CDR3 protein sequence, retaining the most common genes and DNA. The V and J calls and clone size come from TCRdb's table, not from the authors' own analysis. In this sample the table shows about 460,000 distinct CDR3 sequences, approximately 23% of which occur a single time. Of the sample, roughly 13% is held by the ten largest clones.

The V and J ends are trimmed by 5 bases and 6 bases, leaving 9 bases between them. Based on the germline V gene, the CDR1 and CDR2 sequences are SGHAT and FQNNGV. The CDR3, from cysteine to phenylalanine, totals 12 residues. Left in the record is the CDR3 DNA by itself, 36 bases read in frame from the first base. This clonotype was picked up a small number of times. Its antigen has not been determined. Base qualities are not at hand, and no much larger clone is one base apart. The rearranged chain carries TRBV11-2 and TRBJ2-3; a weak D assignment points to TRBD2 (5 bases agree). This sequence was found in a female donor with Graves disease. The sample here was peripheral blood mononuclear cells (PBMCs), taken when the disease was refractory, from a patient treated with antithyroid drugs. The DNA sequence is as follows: TGTGCCAGCAGCCGGACTTGGGATACGCAGTATTTT. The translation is CASSRTWDTQYF.